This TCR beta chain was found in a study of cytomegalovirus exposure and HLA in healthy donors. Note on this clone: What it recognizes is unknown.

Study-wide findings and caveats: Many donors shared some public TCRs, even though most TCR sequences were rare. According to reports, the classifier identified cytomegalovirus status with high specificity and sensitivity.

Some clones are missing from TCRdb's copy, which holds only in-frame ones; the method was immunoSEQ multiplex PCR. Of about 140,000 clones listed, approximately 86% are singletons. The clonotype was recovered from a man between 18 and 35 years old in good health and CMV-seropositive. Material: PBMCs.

The CDR3 DNA is TGTGCCAGCAGTGAAACGGGGCAGGGGGTAAATCTGTATGCCAAAAACATTCAGTACTTC. This codes for CASSETGQGVNLYAKNIQYF. The chain uses TRBV6-1 and TRBJ2-4, with 7 bases fitting TRBD1. V shed 2 bases, J shed 1 base, and the junction held 17 bases outside the gene matches. Germline CDR1 and CDR2: MNHNS and SASEGT. This CDR3 is 20 amino acids long.